This entry features one TCR beta chain sequence. Trimming pared 5 bases from V and 3 bases from J, leaving 21 bases between. Germline V gene data show CDR1 as SGHNT and CDR2 as YENEEA. The length of the CDR3 is 17 residues. The record originates from a study of blood T cell repertoires in COVID-19. Study in general: Both acute and convalescent COVID-19 samples were obtained from the United States, Italy and Spain. The cDNA or gDNA used as material had been derived from T cells, B-cell-depleted T cells, or PBMCs.

Data came from immunoSEQ multiplex PCR; TCRdb stores just in-frame clones and leaves some out. The sample gives around 340,000 clones, 65% to 85% of which show up once; about 2.7% is in the top ten. Sample: peripheral blood. The chain uses TRBV11-3 and TRBJ2-3, with D uncertain. The receptor was isolated from a man under 40 with active or convalescent COVID-19. CDR3 sequence (DNA): TGTGCCAGCAGCGTAATATTTGGTGCCCAGTTTACAGATACGCAGTATTTT. Residues: CASSVIFGAQFTDTQYF.